These 10 T cell receptor beta chains were sequenced from one sample in a study of vaccination effects on CD4 cells after COVID-19. Sequenced by immunoSEQ multiplex PCR; TCRdb stores in-frame clones only, minus some. The repertoire has about 73,000 clones, about 73% of them found once; the top ten carry about 2%. Once cultured for more than nine days, the cells underwent separation to obtain CD4+ T cells. It was two doses of either the BNT162b2 or mRNA-1273 vaccine that participants received. These receptors' antigens are unknown. The sequences come from CD4+ T cells from PBMCs cultured without peptide, collected after COVID-19 vaccination. These receptors were taken from a human donor who received a COVID-19 vaccine.

The chain combines TRBV7-6 with TRBJ1-4; unclear D gene. CDR1 SGHVS and CDR2 FNYEAQ come from the germline V gene. The V end lost 1 base, the J end lost 8 bases, and 17 bases lay between the germline ends. The CDR3 has 16 amino acids. CDR3 nucleotides: TGTGCCAGCAGCTTAGTACCCCCGCAAGGTTTCGAAAAACTGTTTTTT. Translated, it gives CASSLVPPQGFEKLFF.

The table lists this clone with a few counts. The chain employs TRBV6-5 and TRBJ2-2, with 8 bases that match TRBD2. The CDR3 extends over 14 amino acids. The germline gives CDR1 MNHEY, CDR2 SVGAGI. Unmatched junction bases numbered 7, after V lost 6 bases and J lost 7 bases. For the CDR3, the DNA is TGTGCCAGCAGCGCCGGGACTAGAGGCGGGGAGCTGTTTTTT. This translates into CASSAGTRGGELFF.

This sequence joins TRBV23-1 and TRBJ1-5, with D unresolved. TRBV23-1 is marked as an open reading frame, function uncertain. This CDR3 is built from 12 residues. V gave up 3 bases and J gave up 6 bases, with 6 bases separating them. The CDR3 sequence: CASSHLRQPQHF. CDR3 sequence (DNA): TGCGCCAGCAGTCATTTGCGTCAGCCCCAGCATTTT.

This chain joins TRBV24-1 and TRBJ2-2; perhaps TRBD2 as D (6 bases). Per the germline V gene, CDR1 is KGHDR and CDR2 is SFDVKD. V shed 1 base and J shed 6 bases, with 8 bases lying between them. CDR3 length: 14 amino acids. Written as DNA, the CDR3 is TGTGCCACCAGTGATTTCGGGGGTGCCGGGGAGCTGTTTTTT. It specifies CATSDFGGAGELFF.

The chain couples TRBV3-1 (or the pseudogene TRBV3-2) to TRBJ2-5; unclear D gene. Germline CDR1 and CDR2: LGHDT and YNNKEL (reference sequence). V lost 0 bases and J lost 0, with 2 bases in between. The CDR3 loop spans 13 amino acids. The CDR3 DNA sequence: TGTGCCAGCAGCCAAGACTACCAAGAGACCCAGTACTTC. This sequence encodes CASSQDYQETQYF.

The rearrangement uses TRBV5-1 and TRBJ2-1; D remains ambiguous. The CDR3 covers 13 residues. Trimming removed 0 bases at V and 6 bases at J, with 7 bases between. Germline CDR1 and CDR2: SGHRS and YFSETQ. CDR3 region: CASSLGDTNEQFF. CDR3 bases: TGCGCCAGCAGCTTGGGAGACACCAATGAGCAGTTCTTC.

The chain is built from TRBV19 and TRBJ1-3, with D hard to call. The CDR3 extends over 14 amino acids. V was cut by 4 bases and J by 4 bases, with 11 bases left in between. From germline, CDR1 is LNHDA and CDR2 SQIVND (reference sequence). The chain's CDR3 is CASSNPGSGNTIYF. For the CDR3, the DNA is TGTGCCAGTAGTAACCCGGGATCCGGAAACACCATATATTTT.

The chain carries TRBV2 and TRBJ2-5; possibly TRBD1 for D (5 bases). Trimming left V 2 bases short and J 5 bases short, with 12 bases between. CDR3 length: 14 residues. Per germline, CDR1 SNHLY and CDR2 FYNNEI. This CDR3 reads CASSERQLGETQYF. CDR3 bases: TGTGCCAGCAGTGAAAGACAGCTAGGGGAGACCCAGTACTTC. Variable domain in full (rest from reference TRBV2 and TRBJ2-5): EPEVTQTPSHQVTQMGQEVILRCVPISNHLYFYWYRQILGQKVEFLVSFYNNEISEKSEIFDDQFSVERPDGSNFTLKIRSTKLEDSAMYFCASSERQLGETQYFGPGTRLLVL.

J is TRBJ2-1 and V is TRBV4-2, with 8 bases matching TRBD2. The CDR3 totals 16 residues. V trimming: 0 bases; J trimming: 4 bases; junction bases outside the gene matches: 5. The germline CDR1 and CDR2 sequences are LGHNA and YNFKEQ. As DNA, the CDR3 is TGTGCCAGCAGCCAAGAAAAGGCGGGGGGTTACAATGAGCAGTTCTTC. Residues: CASSQEKAGGYNEQFF.

The chain has TRBV24-1 and TRBJ2-2; 10 positions match TRBD1. After removal of 4 bases from V and 6 bases from J, the junction contained 7 bases not matched to a gene. This CDR3 comprises 16 residues. Germline loops: CDR1 KGHDR, CDR2 SFDVKD. DNA of the CDR3: TGTGCCACCAGTGAGCCTAGACAGGGGGCTGCCGGGGAGCTGTTTTTT. As protein: CATSEPRQGAAGELFF.